These T cell receptor beta chains were read from a single sample in a study of T cells after yellow fever vaccination. TCRdb analysed the 5' RACE reads with MiXCR anew, one entry per CDR3 protein. Among around 350,000 distinct CDR3 sequences listed, under 7.5% were seen once. The sample was PBMCs, taken 5 days after the yellow fever booster vaccination. Source of these receptors: a man in his thirties or forties who received the YFV17D yellow fever vaccine. Each CDR3 is given with its conserved first and last residue.

TRBV6-5 | CASSFPLGELFF
TRBV3-1 | CASSQTSLKGEQYF
TRBV7-2 | CASGLAGGIEQFF
TRBV6-2/TRBV6-3 | CASSYGTGSQPQHF
TRBV19 | CASSAGTSGNTIYF
TRBV29-1 | CSVEVFLAQTSSYNEQFF
TRBV7-9 | CASSGARLPYEQYF
TRBV7-9 | CASTQRGSSYNEQFF
TRBV7-6 | CASQRGLGDTQYF
TRBV7-6 | CASSLYNTEAFF
TRBV30 | CAHKRGHGYTF
TRBV24-1 | CATSDLGGAKGYNEQFF
TRBV12-3/TRBV12-4 | CASGTGQETQYF
TRBV20-1 | CSAREGGRPTDTQYF
TRBV29-1 | CSATLGTIGTGELFF
TRBV7-2 | CASSLLRDTRYEQYF
TRBV20-1 | CSASRGTRITSTDTQYF
TRBV5-1 | CASSLAGLEVTDTQYF
TRBV15 | CATSRDRVDVAYEQYF
TRBV6-5 | CASSYSVVRSYEQYF
TRBV20-1 | CSARGVAGNRYEQYF
TRBV7-2 | CASSQLGLADFYNEQFF
TRBV27 | CASKFKATVPNYGYTF
TRBV11-1 | CASSRPEQDTQYF
TRBV14 | CASSQGIGLETYEQYF
TRBV5-1 | CASSPQRDRDIQYF
TRBV6-1 | CASIDSLQETQYF
TRBV6-6 | CASRPSLYEQYF
TRBV11-2 | CASSLGWDTPGEQYF
TRBV5-1 | CASRDTFSTGELFF
TRBV10-2 | CATGTADEQYF
TRBV29-1 | CSVVVDNRDKQFF
TRBV7-2 | CASSLAGLAGSGTQYF
TRBV6-5 | CASSSGGIAYNEQFF
TRBV5-5 | CASSLARGTGGPDTQYF
TRBV9 | CASSSFSSGYNEQFF
TRBV4-3 | CASSQDPGVAGELFF
TRBV7-3 | CASSTGNTDTQYF
TRBV6-1 | CASNRDANSGANVLTF
TRBV19 | CASSTRDRGATEAFF
TRBV19 | CASTFGRGSGANVLTF